These 26 T cell receptor beta chains originate from one sample sequenced in a study of T cell responses to AZD1222 COVID-19 vaccine. Clones were sequenced by immunoSEQ multiplex PCR, and TCRdb holds only the in-frame ones, with some missing. The sample carries tens of thousands of clones, about three quarters recorded once. Source: peripheral blood, taken on day 0 of AZD1222 vaccination. The receptors derive from an adult in good health.

The V and J genes are TRBV7-2 and TRBJ1-1, with D maybe TRBD1 (5 bases). The germline V gene has CDR1 SGHTA and CDR2 FQGNSA. The CDR3 totals 13 residues. Trimming cost V 1 base and J 4 bases, with 7 bases left between them. This chain's CDR3 is CASSLEGSTEAFF. The CDR3 DNA sequence: TGTGCCAGCAGCTTAGAGGGGTCCACTGAAGCTTTCTTT.

CDR3 bases: TGTGCCAGCAGTACATCCTCGGACGGAGGACTCACAGATACGCAGTATTTT. This gives the protein CASSTSSDGGLTDTQYF. The chain couples TRBV27 to TRBJ2-3, with a weak D call TRBD2 (5 bases). The V gene's germline CDR1 is MNHEY and CDR2 SMNVEV (reference sequence). CDR3 length: 17 amino acids. V was trimmed by 5 bases and J by 2 bases, leaving 20 bases between them.

The J gene is TRBJ1-4, the V gene TRBV7-9; a possible D gene is TRBD1 (5 bases). Per the germline V gene, CDR1 is SEHNR and CDR2 is FQNEAQ (reference sequence). This CDR3 is built from 16 residues. V gave up 5 bases and J gave up 4 bases, with 17 bases separating them. CDR3 nucleotides: TGTGCCAGCAGCCCACCCGGGGGACGGTTTAATGAAAAACTGTTTTTT. Its translation is CASSPPGGRFNEKLFF. Using reference TRBV7-9 and TRBJ1-4 for the parts outside the CDR3, the full variable domain is DTGVSQNPRHKITKRGQNVTFRCDPISEHNRLYWYRQTLGQGPEFLTYFQNEAQLEKSRLLSDRFSAERPKGSFSTLEIQRTEQGDSAMYLCASSPPGGRFNEKLFFGSGTQLSVL.

This clone was detected only a few times. The chain employs TRBV7-2 and TRBJ2-2, with D perhaps matching TRBD1 (6 bases). The length of the CDR3 is 15 residues. V lost 3 bases, J lost 4 bases, and 12 bases lay in between. CDR1 SGHTA and CDR2 FQGNSA come from the germline V gene. CDR3 amino acids: CASSFRQELTGELFF. The CDR3 region has the DNA TGTGCCAGCAGCTTCCGACAGGAACTCACCGGGGAGCTGTTTTTT.

V is TRBV6-4 and J is TRBJ2-2; D may be TRBD1 (6 bases). Per germline, CDR1 MRHNA and CDR2 SNTAGT. The V end lost 8 bases, the J end lost 2 bases, and 12 bases lay between the germline ends. The CDR3 spans 14 residues. Written as DNA, the CDR3 is TGTGCCAGCCGACAGGTCCTTAACACCGGGGAGCTGTTTTTT. As protein: CASRQVLNTGELFF.

The chain carries TRBV4-1 and TRBJ2-6, with D possibly TRBD1 on 5 matching bases. Trimming removed 0 bases at V and 0 bases at J, with 12 bases between. There are 18 residues in the CDR3. CDR1 and CDR2 from the germline V gene are MGHRA and YSYEKL. The DNA for the CDR3 is TGCGCCAGCAGCCAAGATGATAGGGGCTCCTCTGGGGCCAACGTCCTGACTTTC. Its translation is CASSQDDRGSSGANVLTF.

In nucleotides, the CDR3 is TGTGCCAGTAGGCCGGCTGAAGGACAGGGCTCCTACGAGCAGTACTTC. The encoded protein is CASRPAEGQGSYEQYF. The chain is built from TRBV19 and TRBJ2-7, with TRBD1 matching over 8 bases. The CDR3 covers 16 residues. The germline gives CDR1 LNHDA, CDR2 SQIVND (reference sequence). Trimming took 6 bases from V and 0 from J; bases not matched to a gene: 10.

The CDR3 protein is CATSQGGRETQYF. The DNA of the CDR3 is TGTGCCACCAGTCAAGGGGGGAGAGAGACCCAGTACTTC. The rearrangement links TRBV24-1 to TRBJ2-5, with D possibly called TRBD1 or TRBD2 (6 bases each). CDR1 is KGHDR, CDR2 SFDVKD, per germline. V was clipped by 6 bases and J by 4 bases, with 11 bases between them. CDR3 length: 13 residues.

The chain couples TRBV7-2 to TRBJ2-4, with D perhaps TRBD2 (5 bases). V was pared by 1 base and J by 5 bases, with 15 bases between. Per germline, CDR1 SGHTA and CDR2 FQGNSA. The CDR3 is made up of 16 amino acids. The CDR3 protein is CASSLGPGSWQNIQYF. The CDR3 DNA is TGTGCCAGCAGCTTAGGCCCGGGATCTTGGCAAAACATTCAGTACTTC.

The genes are TRBV2 and TRBJ1-1, with 9 positions matching TRBD1. Trimming cost V 7 bases and J 9 bases; bases outside gene matches: 9. The germline CDR1 and CDR2 sequences are SNHLY and FYNNEI. This CDR3 spans 13 amino acids. The CDR3 DNA follows: TGTGCCAGCAAAGTCATGGGACAGGGCAAAGCTTTCTTT. This translates into CASKVMGQGKAFF. The full variable domain, in which reference TRBV2 and TRBJ1-1 provide the parts outside the CDR3, is EPEVTQTPSHQVTQMGQEVILRCVPISNHLYFYWYRQILGQKVEFLVSFYNNEISEKSEIFDDQFSVERPDGSNFTLKIRSTKLEDSAMYFCASKVMGQGKAFFGQGTRLTVV.

In this sample, this clone turned up once. The rearrangement uses TRBV3-1 (or the pseudogene TRBV3-2) and TRBJ2-1, with D possibly called TRBD1 or TRBD2 (5 bases each). The CDR3 has 18 amino acids. Germline V lookup: CDR1 LGHDT, CDR2 YNNKEL (reference sequence). V lost 3 bases and J 0 bases, leaving 18 bases between the germline ends. CDR3 amino acids: CASSQLRRGVRSYNEQFF. In nucleotides, the CDR3 is TGTGCCAGCAGCCAGCTTAGGAGAGGGGTCCGCTCCTACAATGAGCAGTTCTTC.

The chain employs TRBV28 and TRBJ2-3; D is undetermined. Trimming shortened V by 5 bases and J by 2 bases, and 8 bases separated the two germline ends. Germline-derived CDR1 and CDR2 are MDHEN and SYDVKM. There are 13 residues in the CDR3. CDR3 nucleotides: TGTGCCAGCAGTCCAAGGGACACAGATACGCAGTATTTT. It specifies CASSPRDTDTQYF.

V usage is TRBV7-8 and J usage is TRBJ2-5; TRBD1 is a possible D gene (6 bases). The length of the CDR3 is 13 residues. The V end lost 5 bases, the J end lost 3 bases, and 10 bases lay between the germline ends. Germline loops: CDR1 SGHVS, CDR2 FQNEAQ. DNA of the CDR3: TGTGCCAGCAGCATCGGACAGAAAGAGACCCAGTACTTC. As protein: CASSIGQKETQYF. The variable domain in full, completed from reference TRBV7-8 and TRBJ2-5, reads GAGVSQSPRYKVAKRGQDVALRCDPISGHVSLFWYQQALGQGPEFLTYFQNEAQLDKSGLPSDRFFAERPEGSVSTLKIQRTQQEDSAVYLCASSIGQKETQYFGPGTRLLVL.

The gene calls are TRBV19 and TRBJ1-5; no reliable D call. Trimming removed 5 bases from V and 5 bases from J, with 7 bases in between. This CDR3 comprises 12 residues. CDR1 is LNHDA, CDR2 SQIVND, per germline (reference sequence). CDR3 amino acids: CASSGDHQPQHF. The CDR3 DNA sequence: TGTGCCAGTAGTGGTGACCATCAGCCCCAGCATTTT.

The chain employs TRBV24-1 and TRBJ2-3; 7 positions agree with TRBD1. The CDR3 has 13 residues. Germline trimming cut 9 bases from V and 3 bases from J; bases unmatched to any gene: 5. Germline values: CDR1 KGHDR, CDR2 SFDVKD. CDR3 protein: CATETGWTDTQYF. CDR3 sequence (DNA): TGTGCCACCGAGACAGGGTGGACAGATACGCAGTATTTT.

There are a few counts of this clone. The gene calls are TRBV7-2 and TRBJ1-6; perhaps TRBD1 as D (6 bases). V was clipped by 5 bases and J by 5 bases, with 10 bases between them. The CDR3 sequence is 14 residues long. Germline CDR1 reads SGHTA; CDR2 reads FQGNSA. CDR3 residues: CASSPYRDNSPLHF. CDR3 coding DNA: TGTGCCAGCAGCCCCTACAGGGATAATTCACCCCTCCACTTT.

The chain carries TRBV11-3 and TRBJ1-5; 11 nucleotides align to TRBD1. CDR1 is SGHNT, CDR2 YENEEA, per germline. V lost 5 bases to trimming and J lost 6 bases; unmatched junction nucleotides: 3. The CDR3 sequence is 14 residues long. This chain's CDR3 is CASSPDRGLQPQHF. The DNA for the CDR3 is TGTGCCAGCAGCCCGGACAGGGGGCTTCAGCCCCAGCATTTT.

The chain combines TRBV28 with TRBJ2-4; 9 bases agree with TRBD1. The CDR3 runs to 19 residues. Germline assignment: CDR1 MDHEN and CDR2 SYDVKM. The trim removed 4 bases at V and 1 base at J, leaving 14 bases unmatched. This chain's CDR3 is CASSSPGTGWSTAKNIQYF. The DNA of the CDR3 is TGTGCCAGCAGTTCCCCCGGGACAGGGTGGTCTACGGCCAAAAACATTCAGTACTTC.

The chain employs TRBV18 and TRBJ1-4, with TRBD1 as a possible D gene (5 bases). Trimming removed 3 bases at V and 7 bases at J, with 12 bases between. The CDR3 covers 14 residues. Germline V gives CDR1 KGHSH, CDR2 LQKENI. CDR3 bases: TGTGCCAGCTCACCCGGGACGTCAGCTGAAAAACTGTTTTTT. Its translation is CASSPGTSAEKLFF.

The CDR3 loop is CASSRGRGGPETQYF. The CDR3 DNA reads TGTGCCAGCAGCCGTGGTCGGGGGGGCCCGGAGACCCAGTACTTC. The chain uses TRBV6-5 and TRBJ2-5; 8 bases fit TRBD2. V shed 6 bases, J shed 5 bases, and the junction held 11 bases outside the gene matches. The CDR3 sequence is 15 residues long. The germline gives CDR1 MNHEY, CDR2 SVGAGI.

This chain connects TRBV19 to TRBJ2-7, with 9 bases aligning to TRBD2. Trimming took 3 bases from V and 0 from J; bases not matched to a gene: 3. The CDR3 consists of 15 residues. Looked up from germline, CDR1 is LNHDA and CDR2 is SQIVND (reference sequence). This chain's CDR3 is CASSMKRGDSYEQYF. The CDR3 coding sequence is TGTGCCAGTAGTATGAAGCGGGGGGACTCCTACGAGCAGTACTTC.

V is TRBV10-3 and J is TRBJ1-1; TRBD1 aligns across 7 bases. The germline gives CDR1 ENHRY, CDR2 SYGVKD. V was clipped by 4 bases and J by 7 bases; unmatched bases: 15. The CDR3 runs 16 residues. The CDR3 loop reads CAISGKRRQGLFEAFF. For the CDR3, the DNA is TGTGCCATCAGTGGGAAGCGTCGACAGGGTCTCTTTGAAGCTTTCTTT.

This chain links TRBV4-2 with TRBJ2-2; D not certain. V gave up 2 bases and J gave up 3 bases, with 7 bases separating them. This CDR3 spans 14 amino acids. Germline V gene lookup returns CDR1 LGHNA and CDR2 YNFKEQ. CDR3 in amino acids: CASSQRAYTGELFF. CDR3 nucleotides: TGTGCCAGCAGCCAACGGGCCTACACCGGGGAGCTGTTTTTT.

The chain is built from TRBV19 and TRBJ2-7, with D unresolved. Germline V gene sequence: CDR1 LNHDA, CDR2 SQIVND (reference sequence). CDR3 length equals 15 residues. The V gene lost 5 bases and the J gene lost 4 bases, with 18 bases spanning the gap. Written as DNA, the CDR3 is TGTGCCAGTAGTTCCAGAAGGACGGCTCCTTACGAGCAGTACTTC. Translating gives CASSSRRTAPYEQYF.

This rearrangement joins TRBV6-2 or TRBV6-3 to TRBJ1-6; TRBD1 is a possible D gene (5 bases). This CDR3 has 14 residues. V lost 2 bases and J lost 8, with 10 bases in between. Germline assignment: CDR1 MNHEY and CDR2 SVGEGT. This CDR3 is CASSYGDQYSPLHF. CDR3 bases: TGTGCCAGCAGTTACGGGGACCAATATTCACCCCTCCACTTT.

This chain connects TRBV7-9 to TRBJ1-3; unclear D gene. V was trimmed by 3 bases and J by 0 bases, leaving 12 bases between them. This CDR3 spans 16 amino acids. Germline V gene sequence: CDR1 SEHNR, CDR2 FQNEAQ (reference sequence). The CDR3 coding sequence is TGTGCCAGCAGCTTGGCGGCCAGCACCTCTGGAAACACCATATATTTT. Its protein is CASSLAASTSGNTIYF. Full variable domain (missing parts from reference TRBV7-9 and TRBJ1-3): DTGVSQNPRHKITKRGQNVTFRCDPISEHNRLYWYRQTLGQGPEFLTYFQNEAQLEKSRLLSDRFSAERPKGSFSTLEIQRTEQGDSAMYLCASSLAASTSGNTIYFGEGSWLTVV.